The source of this T cell receptor beta chain is a study of blood T cell repertoires in COVID-19. Study at large: Nucleic acid was either cDNA or gDNA, and it came from T cells, B-cell-depleted T cells, or PBMCs.

In the authors' methods: Reference gene primer amplification yielded estimated nucleated cell counts. Some clones are missing from TCRdb's copy, which holds only in-frame ones; the method was immunoSEQ multiplex PCR. The D gene and trimming were derived from the DNA, and the V and J assignments and clone size from that table. The sample has 150,000 to 250,000 clones; 79% are singletons. This CDR3 spans 15 amino acids. Patients of the Seattle cohort, enrolled during active infection, were followed longitudinally. The sequencing input was peripheral blood. This TCR was sampled from a woman in her thirties or forties with COVID-19, enrolled during active disease. The chain is built from TRBV21-1 and TRBJ2-2; the listed D gene, TRBD1, was not tested against the DNA. TRBV21-1 is designated a pseudogene. The CDR3 bases are TGTGCCAGCAGCGATCGGGACAGGGGGTCCGGGGAGCTGTTTTTT. Its protein is CASSDRDRGSGELFF.